These 8 T cell receptor beta chains were sequenced from one sample in a study of CD8 T cells in Susac syndrome. RNA in amounts of roughly 0.5 to 1 ug was reverse transcribed with random hexamers. TCRdb reanalysed the immunoSEQ multiplex PCR reads using MiXCR and keeps one entry per CDR3 protein. The data show about 140,000 distinct CDR3 sequences, around 95% seen once. Sequenced: CD4+ T cells from PBMCs. The source is a human donor with Susac syndrome.

The V and J genes are TRBV7-9 and TRBJ1-2; no firm D call. The CDR3 length is 12 residues. Per the germline V gene, CDR1 is SEHNR and CDR2 is FQNEAQ (reference sequence). Trimming took 1 base from V and 4 from J, leaving 4 bases between them. CDR3 sequence: CASSLDPYGYTF. The CDR3 DNA sequence: TGTGCCAGCAGCTTAGACCCCTATGGCTACACCTTC.

The chain is built from TRBV3-1 and TRBJ2-2; the D gene could be TRBD1 or TRBD2 (6 bases each). The CDR3 sequence is 14 residues long. V gave up 4 bases and J gave up 7 bases, with 13 bases separating them. Per the germline V gene, CDR1 is LGHDT and CDR2 is YNNKEL (reference sequence). DNA for the CDR3: TGTGCCAGCAGCCCATACGGGGGCCACGGGGAGCTGTTTTTT. Residues: CASSPYGGHGELFF.

The V gene is TRBV19, the J gene TRBJ1-1; D perhaps matches TRBD1 (5 bases). V lost 6 bases and J lost 5, with 19 bases in between. Germline CDR1 is LNHDA and CDR2 is SQIVND (reference sequence). CDR3 length equals 15 residues. The CDR3 DNA reads as TGTGCCAGTAGCGCCCCTGAAACAGGTAAAACTGAAGCTTTCTTT. This codes for CASSAPETGKTEAFF.

This sequence joins TRBV6-2 or TRBV6-3 and TRBJ1-1; 7 bases line up with TRBD1. This CDR3 region has 12 residues. Germline V gene sequence: CDR1 MNHEY, CDR2 SVGEGT. Trimming took 2 bases from V and 8 from J; bases not matched to a gene: 2. The CDR3 reads CASSYTDREAFF. CDR3 DNA sequence: TGTGCCAGCAGTTACACGGACAGGGAAGCTTTCTTT.

The V and J genes are TRBV12-5 and TRBJ1-1; D is ambiguous. The CDR3 totals 14 residues. The V gene's germline CDR1 is LGHNT and CDR2 FRNRAP. Trimming cost V 2 bases and J 2 bases, with 9 bases left between them. The CDR3 loop reads CASGLRTGNTEAFF. For the CDR3, the DNA is TGTGCTAGTGGTTTGAGGACGGGCAACACTGAAGCTTTCTTT.

The chain has TRBV30 and TRBJ2-1, with TRBD2 matching 16 bases. V dropped 5 bases and J dropped 8; count of bases not matched to a gene: 12. CDR1 GTSNPN and CDR2 SVGIG come from the germline V gene (reference sequence). The CDR3 is 17 residues long. The CDR3 here is CAWRPPGLAGGPHEQFF. CDR3 sequence (DNA): TGTGCCTGGCGCCCACCGGGACTAGCGGGAGGGCCGCATGAGCAGTTCTTC.

This chain links TRBV19 with TRBJ2-2; TRBD2 is a possible D gene (6 bases). Germline values: CDR1 LNHDA, CDR2 SQIVND (reference sequence). The CDR3 has 15 residues. Trimming removed 5 bases from V and 6 bases from J, with 16 bases in between. This chain's CDR3 is CASSLRLVTAGELFF. In DNA form, the CDR3 reads TGTGCCAGTAGTCTCCGACTAGTTACCGCCGGGGAGCTGTTTTTT.

The chain recombines TRBV9 with TRBJ2-1, with TRBD2 matching over 7 bases. This CDR3 contains 17 residues. Trimming at V came to 0 bases and at J to 5 bases, leaving 11 bases not matched to a gene. Germline V gene lookup returns CDR1 SGDLS and CDR2 YYNGEE. The CDR3 DNA sequence: TGTGCCAGCAGCGTAGAGGCTAGCGGTTTACCCAACAATGAGCAGTTCTTC. As protein: CASSVEASGLPNNEQFF. The whole variable domain, filled in from reference TRBV9 and TRBJ2-1, reads DSGVTQTPKHLITATGQRVTLRCSPRSGDLSVYWYQQSLDQGLQFLIQYYNGEERAKGNILERFSAQQFPDLHSELNLSSLELGDSALYFCASSVEASGLPNNEQFFGPGTRLTVL.